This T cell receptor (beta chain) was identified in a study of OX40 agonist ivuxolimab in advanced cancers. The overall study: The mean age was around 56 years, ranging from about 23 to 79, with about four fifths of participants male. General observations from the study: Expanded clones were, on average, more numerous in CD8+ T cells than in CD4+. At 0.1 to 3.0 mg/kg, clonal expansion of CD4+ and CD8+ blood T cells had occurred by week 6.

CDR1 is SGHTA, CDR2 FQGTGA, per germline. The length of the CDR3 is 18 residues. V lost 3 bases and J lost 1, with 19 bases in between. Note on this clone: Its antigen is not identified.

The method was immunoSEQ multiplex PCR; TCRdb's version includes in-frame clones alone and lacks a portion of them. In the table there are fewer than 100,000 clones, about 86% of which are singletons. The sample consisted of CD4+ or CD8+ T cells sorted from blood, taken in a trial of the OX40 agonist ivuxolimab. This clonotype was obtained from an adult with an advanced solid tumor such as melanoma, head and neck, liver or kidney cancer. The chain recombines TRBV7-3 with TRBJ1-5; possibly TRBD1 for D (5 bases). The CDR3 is CASSFLGQGLLSNQPQHF. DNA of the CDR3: TGTGCCAGCAGCTTCCTAGGGCAGGGACTACTAAGCAATCAGCCCCAGCATTTT.